These 9 T cell receptor beta chains were all obtained from the same sample, sequenced in a study of Ad26.COV2.S vaccination and SARS-CoV-2 variants. The treatment is: approximately 18 received Ad26.COV2.S at low or high dose, single or two shots; about 5 received placebo; per-sample allocation not given. At day 63 after the first vaccine or placebo injection, samples were drawn. Repertoires were generated with immunoSEQ multiplex PCR, while TCRdb's copy carries only in-frame clones and drops some. The table includes about 350,000 clones, around 87% detected once. The sequenced sample was peripheral blood, obtained in a trial of Ad26.COV2.S vaccine versus placebo. The receptors stem from a person aged 18-65 years who received the Ad26.COV2.S COVID-19 vaccine or a placebo.

This clone was observed once. V and J are TRBV6-4 and TRBJ1-2; D is unresolved. This CDR3 has 14 amino acids. Per germline, CDR1 MRHNA and CDR2 SNTAGT. V shed 3 bases and J shed 9 bases, with 17 bases lying between them. CDR3 coding DNA: TGTGCCAGCAGTGAAGAACCCGGCGGGAATAGCTACACCTTC. Translated, it gives CASSEEPGGNSYTF.

V and J are TRBV30 and TRBJ1-5; D possibly corresponds to TRBD1 (6 bases). Trimming took 1 base from V and 4 from J, leaving 8 bases between them. CDR3 length: 13 amino acids. The V gene's germline CDR1 is GTSNPN and CDR2 SVGIG (reference sequence). The CDR3 loop reads CAWSGTDNQPQHF. The CDR3 nucleotides are TGTGCCTGGAGTGGGACAGATAATCAGCCCCAGCATTTT.

The V gene is TRBV6-5, the J gene TRBJ2-7, with 9 bases that match TRBD1. With 4 bases clipped from V and 9 bases from J, the junction kept 1 base outside the gene matches. Germline V gene sequence: CDR1 MNHEY, CDR2 SVGAGI. This CDR3 has 11 residues. This chain's CDR3 is CASSWTGVQYF. The CDR3 nucleotides read TGTGCCAGCAGTTGGACAGGGGTGCAGTACTTC.

The gene calls are TRBV28 and TRBJ1-2; TRBD1 matches at 7 bases. Losses at the gene ends were 7 bases for V and 5 bases for J; bases not matched to a gene: 10. The CDR3 sequence is 14 residues long. The germline gives CDR1 MDHEN, CDR2 SYDVKM. CDR3 sequence (DNA): TGTGCCAGCAATCCGGGACAGAGATCGTATGGCTACACCTTC. It encodes CASNPGQRSYGYTF.

The CDR3 spells CASSQDQRTGETYEQYF. The DNA of the CDR3 is TGTGCCAGCAGCCAAGATCAGAGGACAGGGGAGACCTACGAGCAGTACTTC. V and J are TRBV3-1 (or the pseudogene TRBV3-2) and TRBJ2-7; 9 bases agree with TRBD1. The CDR3 totals 17 residues. Germline V gene data show CDR1 as LGHDT and CDR2 as YNNKEL (reference sequence). The V and J ends lost 0 bases and 2 bases, in that order; junction bases with no gene match: 8.

The chain has TRBV7-9 and TRBJ1-5; 11 bases fit TRBD1. The CDR3 runs 15 residues. The germline CDR1 and CDR2 sequences are SEHNR and FQNEAQ (reference sequence). V trimming: 5 bases; J trimming: 3 bases; junction bases outside the gene matches: 3. CDR3 in DNA: TGTGCCAGCAGCACGGACAGGGGGCACAATCAGCCCCAGCATTTT. Its protein product is CASSTDRGHNQPQHF.

V usage is TRBV4-3 and J usage is TRBJ1-1; D is undetermined. This CDR3 has 15 residues. Trimming shortened V by 2 bases and J by 4 bases, and 14 bases separated the two germline ends. Germline assignment: CDR1 LGHNA and CDR2 YSLEER. CDR3 sequence: CASSQTARTGTEAFF. The CDR3 nucleotides are TGCGCCAGCAGCCAAACGGCCAGGACGGGCACTGAAGCTTTCTTT.

The chain links TRBV27 to TRBJ2-7; 9 bases fit TRBD2. This CDR3 has 13 residues. The germline V gene has CDR1 MNHEY and CDR2 SMNVEV (reference sequence). V lost 5 bases and J lost 6; bases outside the gene matches: 5. This chain's CDR3 is CASSPSGEVEQYF. The CDR3 DNA follows: TGTGCCAGCAGTCCTAGCGGGGAGGTCGAGCAGTACTTC.

The gene calls are TRBV6-5 and TRBJ1-4, with a possible D match to TRBD1 (6 bases). The CDR3 totals 14 residues. In germline, CDR1 is MNHEY, CDR2 SVGAGI. Trimming pared 2 bases from V and 8 bases from J, leaving 12 bases between. CDR3 residues: CASSYQWDTEKLFF. The CDR3 region has the DNA TGTGCCAGCAGTTACCAGTGGGACACCGAAAAACTGTTTTTT.